These T cell receptor beta chains were read from a single sample in a study of shared clonotypes between healthy human individuals. The method was immunoSEQ multiplex PCR; TCRdb's version includes in-frame clones alone and lacks a portion of them. The sample shows roughly 1,000,000 clones, around 78% of them seen only once. Sequencing was carried out using memory CD4+ T cells from PBMCs. The receptors derive from a man between 18 and 29 years old in good health. Some clones in this sample may be carry-over from other donors' samples. CDR3s include the opening cysteine and the closing phenylalanine or tryptophan. The order of the fields is V gene, J gene, D gene, clone size, CDR3 protein, CDR3 DNA. A D gene is named only where the DNA matches it firmly. Only some rows state a clone size, as once, few, many or a class for expanded clones.

TRBV5-1	TRBJ2-5	TRBD2	-	CASSQEPGLAGADQETQYF	TGCGCCAGCAGCCAGGAACCGGGACTAGCGGGAGCCGACCAAGAGACCCAGTACTTC
TRBV5-1	TRBJ2-7	-	-	CASSLGAGRSEQYF	TGCGCCAGCAGCTTGGGAGCAGGGAGGAGCGAGCAGTACTTC
TRBV6-6	TRBJ2-3	-	-	CASSRGTDTQYF	TGTGCCAGCAGCCGGGGCACAGATACGCAGTATTTT
TRBV28	TRBJ1-4	-	-	CASSFFSGKREKLFF	TGTGCCAGCAGTTTTTTCTCTGGGAAGCGGGAAAAACTGTTTTTT
TRBV7-3	TRBJ1-1	-	-	CASSLSSRIRGTEAFF	TGTGCCAGCAGCTTAAGCTCGAGGATCCGGGGCACTGAAGCTTTCTTT
TRBV5-1	TRBJ2-7	-	-	CASKHSGAYEQYF	TGCGCCAGCAAACACTCCGGAGCCTACGAGCAGTACTTC
TRBV7-2	TRBJ2-7	TRBD2	-	CASSPRFGRFPSYEQYF	TGTGCCAGCAGCCCCCGTTTCGGGAGGTTCCCGTCCTACGAGCAGTACTTC
TRBV4-2	TRBJ2-1	-	-	CASSQPTREAYNEQFF	TGTGCCAGCAGCCAACCTACTAGAGAGGCCTACAATGAGCAGTTCTTC
TRBV5-5	TRBJ2-3	TRBD1	-	CASSLSRGPSTDTQYF	TGTGCCAGCAGCTTGAGCAGGGGGCCGAGCACAGATACGCAGTATTTT
TRBV2	TRBJ1-5	-	few	CASGGTTESQPQHF	TGTGCCAGCGGGGGGACGACAGAGTCTCAGCCCCAGCATTTT
TRBV10-2	TRBJ2-3	-	-	CASREWGGGDTQYF	TGCGCCAGCCGTGAATGGGGGGGCGGAGATACGCAGTATTTT
TRBV6-4	TRBJ2-2	-	-	CASRPGLEGGELFF	TGTGCCAGCAGGCCGGGACTCGAGGGCGGGGAGCTGTTTTTT
TRBV5-1	TRBJ2-7	-	-	CASSWGRGGDYEQYF	TGCGCCAGCAGCTGGGGCAGGGGAGGGGACTACGAGCAGTACTTC